The 12 T cell receptor beta chains below were found in one sample sequenced in a study of shared clonotypes between healthy human individuals. Positively selected for CCR7, the CD45RO-negative cells used as naive CD8 cells excluded terminally differentiated effector memory CD45RA+ cells. Here immunoSEQ multiplex PCR was the method, and the copy in TCRdb shows in-frame clones only, minus some. The profile covers 700,000 to 950,000 clones, with approximately 96% appearing a single time and less than 0.25% taken by the ten largest. Source material: naive CD8+ T cells sorted from blood. Source of these receptors: a man aged 25-40 years in good health.

The rearrangement uses TRBV18 and TRBJ2-7; tentative D call: TRBD1 (7 bases). V lost 6 bases and J lost 3, with 15 bases in between. The CDR3 has 14 residues. Germline V CDR1 and CDR2: KGHSH, LQKENI. In DNA, the CDR3 is TGTGCCAGCTCTCGGACAGGAGGGGTCTACGAGCAGTACTTC. Protein product: CASSRTGGVYEQYF.

The chain is built from TRBV7-9 and TRBJ2-1; D is unclear. Trimming cost V 5 bases and J 10 bases, with 18 bases left between them. The CDR3 sequence is 14 residues long. The germline gives CDR1 SEHNR, CDR2 FQNEAQ (reference sequence). CDR3 region: CASSPRTEPREQFF. As DNA, the CDR3 is TGTGCCAGCAGCCCAAGGACCGAGCCTAGAGAGCAGTTCTTC.

The rearrangement joins TRBV14 to TRBJ2-7, with 8 bases aligning to TRBD1. Germline CDR1 is SGHDN and CDR2 is FVKESK. The CDR3 is 15 amino acids. The ends lost 4 bases at V and 3 bases at J; junction bases unmatched: 8. DNA for the CDR3: TGTGCCAGCAGCCTTTTCAAAGGACAGGGCTACGAGCAGTACTTC. Its protein product is CASSLFKGQGYEQYF.

This chain links TRBV9 with TRBJ2-7; a weak D match, TRBD2 (5 bases). Trimming shortened V by 7 bases and J by 2 bases, and 13 bases separated the two germline ends. The CDR3 is 13 amino acids. CDR1 is SGDLS and CDR2 is YYNGEE in the germline V gene. For the CDR3, the DNA is TGTGCCAGCGGAGGAGGAGCGGCCTACGAGCAGTACTTC. The encoded protein is CASGGGAAYEQYF.

The chain has TRBV27 and TRBJ1-1; D might be TRBD1 (5 bases). This CDR3 is 14 amino acids long. The V gene lost 3 bases and the J gene lost 4 bases, with 12 bases spanning the gap. CDR1 and CDR2 (germline): MNHEY, SMNVEV (reference sequence). For the CDR3, the DNA is TGTGCCAGCAGTTTTGGCGGGGGGGGCACTGAAGCTTTCTTT. Translation gives CASSFGGGGTEAFF.

The rearrangement links TRBV21-1 to TRBJ2-3. TRBV21-1 represents a pseudogene. The CDR3 length is 15 residues. The CDR3: CASSRVLLCVDTQYF. The CDR3 nucleotides are TGTGCCAGCAGCAGGGTTTTGCTCTGTGTTGATACGCAGTATTTT.

The chain carries TRBV9 and TRBJ2-1; 10 nucleotides align to TRBD2. Germline V gives CDR1 SGDLS, CDR2 YYNGEE. The CDR3 is 18 residues long. The ends lost 3 bases at V and 6 bases at J; junction bases unmatched: 15. CDR3 protein: CASSEWAWTSGKGNEQFF. CDR3 sequence (DNA): TGTGCCAGCAGCGAGTGGGCCTGGACTAGCGGTAAGGGCAATGAGCAGTTCTTC.

The chain links TRBV19 to TRBJ2-7; a possible D gene is TRBD1 (6 bases). The germline gives CDR1 LNHDA, CDR2 SQIVND (reference sequence). V lost 3 bases and J lost 5, with 11 bases in between. This CDR3 region has 13 residues. CDR3: CASSIVGADEQYF. CDR3 bases: TGTGCCAGTAGTATCGTGGGGGCTGACGAGCAGTACTTC.

This chain joins TRBV7-2 and TRBJ2-7; a possible D gene is TRBD2 (5 bases). CDR3 size: 14 residues. Germline V CDR1 and CDR2: SGHTA, FQGNSA. V dropped 1 base and J dropped 3 bases, with 10 bases sitting between them. CDR3 protein: CASSLVAGNYEQYF. CDR3 DNA sequence: TGTGCCAGCAGCTTAGTGGCGGGCAACTACGAGCAGTACTTC.

The V and J genes are TRBV11-3 and TRBJ2-2; weak D call: TRBD1 (6 bases). Trimming shortened V by 1 base and J by 9 bases, and 12 bases separated the two germline ends. Germline CDR1 SGHNT, CDR2 YENEEA. This CDR3 contains 14 residues. The CDR3 here is CASSLVTGKRELFF. Here the CDR3 DNA reads TGTGCCAGCAGCTTAGTTACAGGGAAACGGGAGCTGTTTTTT.

The chain couples TRBV18 to TRBJ2-5; the D gene is possibly TRBD1 (5 bases). V lost 6 bases, J lost 5 bases, and 7 bases lay in between. Germline assignment: CDR1 KGHSH and CDR2 LQKENI. This CDR3 comprises 11 residues. This chain's CDR3 is CASSDKETQYF. The CDR3 DNA reads TGTGCCAGCTCGGACAAGGAGACCCAGTACTTC.

This sequence joins TRBV21-1 and TRBJ2-7; the D call of TRBD2 is as the table states it, not checked on the DNA. TRBV21-1 corresponds to a pseudogene. CDR3 length equals 13 residues. The CDR3 loop is CASKSGGDYEQYF. In DNA, the CDR3 is TGTGCCAGCAAAAGCGGGGGAGATTACGAGCAGTACTTC.